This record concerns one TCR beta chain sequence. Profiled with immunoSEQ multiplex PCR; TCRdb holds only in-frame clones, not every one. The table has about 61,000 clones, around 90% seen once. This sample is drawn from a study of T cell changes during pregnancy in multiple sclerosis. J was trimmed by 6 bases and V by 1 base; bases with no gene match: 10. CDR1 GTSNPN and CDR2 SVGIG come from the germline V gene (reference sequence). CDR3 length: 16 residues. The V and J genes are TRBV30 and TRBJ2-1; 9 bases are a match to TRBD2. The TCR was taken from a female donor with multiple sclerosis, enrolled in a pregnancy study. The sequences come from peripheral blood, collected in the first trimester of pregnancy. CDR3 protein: CAWSASRGRGGNEQFF. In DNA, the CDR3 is TGTGCCTGGAGTGCGTCCCGCGGGAGGGGTGGCAATGAGCAGTTCTTC. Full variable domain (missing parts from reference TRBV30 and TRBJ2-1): SQTIHQWPATLVQPVGSPLSLECTVEGTSNPNLYWYRQAAGRGLQLLFYSVGIGQISSEVPQNLSASRPQDRQFILSSKKLLLSDSGFYLCAWSASRGRGGNEQFFGPGTRLTVL.